The source of this T cell receptor beta chain is a study of early T cells in non-severe SARS-CoV-2 infection. By share, this clonotype ranks as medium-sized. TCRdb redid the calling of the 5' RACE reads with MiXCR, one entry per CDR3 protein. The sample includes nearly 9,500 distinct CDR3 sequences, about 4.8% of them seen just once. The V end was cut by 0 bases, the J end by 3 bases, with 17 bases between. The CDR3 loop spans 16 amino acids. Germline V CDR1 and CDR2: DFQATT, SNEGSKA (reference sequence). The V gene is TRBV20-1, the J gene TRBJ1-2; D call uncertain. The clonotype was recovered from an adult who was a healthcare worker with PCR-confirmed SARS-CoV-2 infection or an uninfected control (not recorded which). Sequencing was performed on whole blood. CDR3 amino acids: CSARDQAHGSYYGYTF. The CDR3 coding sequence is TGCAGTGCTAGAGACCAGGCCCACGGCAGCTACTATGGCTACACCTTC.